The sequence of this T cell receptor beta chain was determined in a study of blood T cell repertoires in COVID-19. Turning to the study itself: Specimens from acute and convalescent COVID-19 originated in the United States, Italy and Spain. Nucleic acid was either cDNA or gDNA, and it came from T cells, B-cell-depleted T cells, or PBMCs.

Original handling: Scientists estimated how many nucleated cells there were by amplifying reference gene primers. Some clones are missing from TCRdb's copy, which holds only in-frame ones; the method was immunoSEQ multiplex PCR. Clonal size and the V and J genes are those of that table, whereas D and trimming came from the DNA. This table has about 160,000 clones, under 80% appearing once. Germline CDR1 is MNHEY and CDR2 is SVGAGI. The V gene end was trimmed by 6 bases and the J gene end by 4 bases; junction bases not matched to a gene: 8. The CDR3 has 14 amino acids. Material for sequencing was peripheral blood. The sequence was collected from a man between 65 and 85 years old with acute or convalescent COVID-19. J is TRBJ1-2 and V is TRBV6-5, with TRBD1 matching 7 bases. The CDR3 bases are TGTGCCAGCAGCCGGACAGGTCCTTCCTATGGCTACACCTTC. It translates to CASSRTGPSYGYTF.